One and the same sample provided the 6 T cell receptor beta chains below, sequenced in a study of post-analysis software for immune sequencing data. cDNA libraries for TCR beta contained unique molecular identifiers. One entry per CDR3 protein, called by TCRdb with MiXCR from the PCR reads. This sample has a few hundred thousand distinct CDR3 sequences, with 36% found just once. These receptors have no identified antigens. General study points: TRBV5-6, TRBV5-1 and TRBV20-1 belonged to a set of roughly five TRBV segments that were more frequent in patients than controls.

Sequencing was performed on blood. The receptors come from a girl between 10 and 17 years old with multiple sclerosis.

The J gene is TRBJ1-6, the V gene TRBV3-1; D remains ambiguous. V was clipped by 1 base and J by 6 bases, with 10 bases between them. The CDR3 runs to 15 residues. The germline CDR1 and CDR2 sequences are LGHDT and YNNKEL (reference sequence). Here the CDR3 reads CASSQARISNSPLHF. CDR3 nucleotide sequence: TGTGCCAGCAGCCAAGCCCGGATAAGTAATTCACCCCTCCACTTT.

The chain employs TRBV12-5 and TRBJ1-1, with 7 bases aligning to TRBD1. Germline V gene data show CDR1 as LGHNT and CDR2 as FRNRAP. V lost 0 bases and J lost 1; bases outside the gene matches: 5. The CDR3 loop spans 16 amino acids. CDR3 sequence (DNA): TGTGCTAGTGGTTTGGTGGTGGGGACAGCGAACACTGAAGCTTTCTTT. As protein: CASGLVVGTANTEAFF. The full variable domain, with the rest looked up from reference TRBV12-5 and TRBJ1-1, is DARVTQTPRHKVTEMGQEVTMRCQPILGHNTVFWYRQTMMQGLELLAYFRNRAPLDDSGMPKDRFSAEMPDATLATLKIQPSEPRDSAVYFCASGLVVGTANTEAFFGQGTRLTVV.

This rearrangement joins TRBV20-1 to TRBJ1-2; a possible D gene is TRBD1 (5 bases). The CDR3 is 12 residues long. The V end was cut by 2 bases, the J end by 8 bases, with 12 bases between. Germline V gene data show CDR1 as DFQATT and CDR2 as SNEGSKA (reference sequence). This CDR3 is CSARIGDRGYTF. The CDR3 DNA sequence: TGCAGTGCTAGAATAGGGGATCGCGGCTACACCTTC.

This clonotype occurred a few times. This chain uses TRBV6-6 with TRBJ2-1; D perhaps matches TRBD2 (6 bases). The CDR3 spans 15 residues. Trimming removed 6 bases from V and 3 bases from J, with 15 bases in between. CDR1 and CDR2 (germline): MNHNY, SVGAGI (reference sequence). The CDR3 nucleotides are TGTGCCAGCAGCGAAACCGGGACTGACTACAATGAGCAGTTCTTC. As protein: CASSETGTDYNEQFF.

This clonotype was counted ten times or more. The chain carries TRBV28 and TRBJ2-3; maybe TRBD2 (6 bases). V was pared by 7 bases and J by 1 base, with 15 bases between. Germline V gene lookup returns CDR1 MDHEN and CDR2 SYDVKM. The CDR3 is made up of 15 amino acids. DNA of the CDR3: TGTGCCAGCACCGGAGGAGGGTACGGCACAGATACGCAGTATTTT. It specifies CASTGGGYGTDTQYF.

This clonotype was counted ten times or more. The CDR3: CAQTTSGINEQFF. The CDR3 DNA follows: TGTGCCCAAACGACTAGCGGGATCAATGAGCAGTTCTTC. The chain carries TRBV27 and TRBJ2-1; 11 bases line up with TRBD2. V shed 11 bases and J 6 bases; nucleotides not matched to a gene: 6. This CDR3 comprises 13 residues. From germline, CDR1 is MNHEY and CDR2 SMNVEV (reference sequence).